This T cell receptor (beta chain) was documented in a study of blood T cells in healthy people across ages. Through a sample-barcoded 5' primer and a J-beta primer mix, a second PCR was run for about 6 to 11 cycles. Each cDNA molecule was tagged by a template-switch adaptor that had 12 random nucleotides. TCRdb processed the 5' RACE reads anew with MiXCR; each CDR3 protein has one entry. The sample records over 1,300,000 distinct CDR3 sequences, around 59% being singletons. The germline V gene encodes CDR1 SGHTA and CDR2 FQGNSA. There are 15 residues in the CDR3. With regard to this clonotype: One junction end disagrees with the germline gene, perhaps due to a read error.

The receptor comes from a man aged 18 to 29 in good health. Sequenced: blood. This chain uses TRBV7-2 with TRBJ1-5; TRBD1 might be the D (6 bases). The CDR3 nucleotides read TGTGCCGGCAGCTCTACAGGGATGAACAATCAGCCCCAGCATTTT. Its translation is CAGSSTGMNNQPQHF.